The rows below give T cell receptor beta chains drawn from one sample of a study of T-cell reconstitution after alpha-beta-depleted transplantation in children. One entry per CDR3 protein, called by TCRdb with MiXCR from the PCR reads. The repertoire includes about 980,000 distinct CDR3 sequences, roughly 29% of them detected once, and approximately 30% sits in the top ten. The source material was PBMCs, mostly from graft donor cells, sampled 360 days after TCRalphabeta/CD19-depleted stem cell transplant. Receptor source: a boy in the first two years of life who had a stem cell transplant for SCID, so the T cells may come from the graft donor. Each CDR3 is given with its conserved first and last residue. The D gene is left open where the match is weak. Rows may omit the clone size; those that give it use once, few, many or a size class.

size	D	V	J	CDR3	DNA
few	TRBD1	TRBV6-2/TRBV6-3	TRBJ1-1	CASTPPGGTNTEAFF	TGTGCCAGCACCCCACCAGGGGGAACGAACACTGAAGCTTTCTTT
few	TRBD1	TRBV5-1	TRBJ2-7	CASSVGQDYEQYF	TGCGCCAGCAGCGTGGGACAGGACTACGAGCAGTACTTC
.	.	TRBV12-3/TRBV12-4	TRBJ1-4	CATRATNEKLFF	TGTGCCACGCGAGCAACTAATGAAAAACTGTTTTTT
.	.	TRBV6-2/TRBV6-3	TRBJ2-7	CASSRPGTLTYEQYF	TGTGCCAGCAGCCGCCCCGGGACGCTTACCTACGAGCAGTACTTC
.	.	TRBV7-9	TRBJ2-1	CASSLELGVMQFF	TGTGCCAGCAGCTTAGAACTGGGAGTTATGCAGTTCTTC
.	.	TRBV6-2/TRBV6-3	TRBJ2-4	CASSHLPGEGNIQYF	TGTGCCAGCAGCCACCTTCCAGGGGAGGGGAACATTCAGTACTTC
.	.	TRBV3-1	TRBJ2-7	CASSQVPESHEQYF	TGTGCCAGCAGCCAAGTCCCGGAAAGCCACGAGCAGTACTTC
few	.	TRBV6-1	TRBJ1-2	CASSLTGPRSLGYTF	TGTGCCAGCAGCCTAACAGGCCCCCGGTCCCTTGGCTACACCTTC
few	.	TRBV6-5	TRBJ2-2	CASSYSAPLSNTGELFF	TGTGCCAGCAGTTACTCGGCCCCATTATCGAACACCGGGGAGCTGTTTTTT
few	.	TRBV5-1	TRBJ2-3	CASSKVGLSTDTQYF	TGCGCCAGCAGCAAGGTGGGACTCAGCACAGATACGCAGTATTTT
few	.	TRBV24-1	TRBJ1-5	CATSDGGNQPQHF	TGTGCCACCAGTGATGGCGGCAATCAGCCCCAGCATTTT
.	.	TRBV18	TRBJ1-1	CASSPPPAGANTEAFF	TGTGCCAGCTCACCACCTCCGGCAGGGGCGAACACTGAAGCTTTCTTT
.	.	TRBV29-1	TRBJ1-2	CSVYYGYTF	TGCAGCGTTTACTATGGCTACACCTTC
few	.	TRBV6-1	TRBJ1-1	CASSGRRANTEAFF	TGTGCCAGCAGTGGTCGCCGGGCGAACACTGAAGCTTTCTTT
.	.	TRBV20-1	TRBJ2-1	CSARDPGKGYNEQFF	TGCAGTGCTAGAGACCCGGGCAAAGGGTACAATGAGCAGTTCTTC
few	.	TRBV3-1	TRBJ1-4	CASSQRGGLNEKLFF	TGTGCCAGCAGCCAAAGGGGGGGCCTTAATGAAAAACTGTTTTTT
few	.	TRBV9	TRBJ2-3	CASSVERTKGDTQYF	TGTGCCAGCAGCGTAGAACGTACGAAGGGGGATACGCAGTATTTT
many	TRBD1	TRBV6-1	TRBJ2-2	CASSGQGFSGELFF	TGTGCCAGCAGCGGACAGGGGTTTTCGGGGGAGCTGTTTTTT
few	TRBD1	TRBV4-1	TRBJ2-5	CASSIRDRGETQYF	TGCGCCAGCAGCATCCGGGACAGGGGAGAGACCCAGTACTTC
few	TRBD2	TRBV27	TRBJ2-7	CASSLSPLAVTYEQYF	TGTGCCAGCAGTTTGTCCCCTCTAGCGGTAACCTACGAGCAGTACTTC
.	.	TRBV18	TRBJ2-5	CASSPVQGLSGETQYF	TGTGCCAGCTCACCGGTTCAGGGGCTGTCAGGGGAGACCCAGTACTTC
few	.	TRBV12-3/TRBV12-4	TRBJ1-6	CASSTITGSPLHF	TGTGCCAGCAGCACCATCACAGGGTCACCCCTCCACTTT
.	.	TRBV7-9	TRBJ2-1	CASSFERPSYNEQFF	TGTGCCAGCAGCTTCGAGAGGCCGTCCTACAATGAGCAGTTCTTC
.	TRBD1	TRBV29-1	TRBJ2-2	CSAVTGGAGELFF	TGCAGTGCAGTGACAGGGGGCGCCGGGGAGCTGTTTTTT
many	TRBD2	TRBV7-9	TRBJ2-1	CASSVFSGGEEQFF	TGTGCCAGCAGTGTATTTAGCGGGGGGGAGGAGCAGTTCTTC
.	.	TRBV2	TRBJ1-6	CASRAIDNSPLHF	TGTGCCAGCAGGGCGATCGATAATTCACCCCTCCACTTT
few	.	TRBV15	TRBJ2-7	CATSSEGSSYEQYF	TGTGCCACCAGCAGTGAGGGGAGCTCCTACGAGCAGTACTTC
.	.	TRBV7-9	TRBJ2-7	CASSSQAGAAYEQYF	TGTGCCAGCAGCTCCCAGGCAGGGGCTGCCTACGAGCAGTACTTC
.	.	TRBV5-1	TRBJ2-4	CASSPAGGAPSKNIQYF	TGCGCCAGCAGCCCCGCCGGAGGGGCCCCAAGCAAAAACATTCAGTACTTC
.	.	TRBV20-1	TRBJ2-5	CSARGPRGLWETQYF	TGCAGTGCTAGAGGCCCCAGGGGACTCTGGGAGACCCAGTACTTC
few	TRBD1	TRBV6-1	TRBJ1-4	CASSPDRVGEKLFF	TGTGCCAGCAGTCCCGACAGGGTGGGTGAAAAACTGTTTTTT
few	TRBD1	TRBV25-1	TRBJ2-7	CASSDLFLGQGSYEQYF	TGTGCCAGCAGTGACTTATTTTTGGGACAGGGTTCGTACGAGCAGTACTTC